The table lists the clone carrying this TCR beta chain with a count of one. The sample originates from a study of blood T cell repertoires in COVID-19. V was clipped by 8 bases and J by 5 bases; unmatched bases: 8. Germline CDR1 MDHEN, CDR2 SYDVKM. This CDR3 region has 14 residues. Only in-frame clones appear in the TCRdb table, and some are missing; sequencing was by immunoSEQ multiplex PCR. The table shows roughly 140,000 clones, with over 75% occurring only once. The receptor was isolated from a woman aged 25-40 years with acute COVID-19. Sequenced input: PBMCs or T cells enriched from blood (not recorded which). The chain employs TRBV28 and TRBJ2-5; 10 nucleotides match TRBD2. CDR3: CASQAGGGGETQYF. CDR3 nucleotide sequence: TGTGCCAGCCAAGCGGGAGGGGGAGGGGAGACCCAGTACTTC.